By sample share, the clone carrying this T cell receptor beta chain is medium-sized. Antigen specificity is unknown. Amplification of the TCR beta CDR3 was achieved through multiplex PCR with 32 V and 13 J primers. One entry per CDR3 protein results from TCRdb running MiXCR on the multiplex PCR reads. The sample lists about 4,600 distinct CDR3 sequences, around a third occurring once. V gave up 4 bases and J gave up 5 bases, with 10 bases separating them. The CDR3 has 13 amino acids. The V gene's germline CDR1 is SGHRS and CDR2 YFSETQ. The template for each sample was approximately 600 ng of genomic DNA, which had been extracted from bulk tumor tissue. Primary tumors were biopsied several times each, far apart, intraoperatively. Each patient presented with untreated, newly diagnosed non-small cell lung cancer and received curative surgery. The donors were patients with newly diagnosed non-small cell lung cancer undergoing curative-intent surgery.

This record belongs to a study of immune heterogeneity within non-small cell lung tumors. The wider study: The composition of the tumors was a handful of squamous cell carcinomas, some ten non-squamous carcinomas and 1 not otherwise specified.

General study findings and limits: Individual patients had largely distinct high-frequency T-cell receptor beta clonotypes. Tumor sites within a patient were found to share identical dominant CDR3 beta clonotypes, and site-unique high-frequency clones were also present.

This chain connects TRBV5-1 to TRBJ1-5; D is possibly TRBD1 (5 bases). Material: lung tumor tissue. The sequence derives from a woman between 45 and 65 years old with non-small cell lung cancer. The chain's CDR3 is CASSRRGDQPQHF. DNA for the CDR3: TGCGCCAGCAGCCGGAGGGGAGATCAGCCCCAGCATTTT.